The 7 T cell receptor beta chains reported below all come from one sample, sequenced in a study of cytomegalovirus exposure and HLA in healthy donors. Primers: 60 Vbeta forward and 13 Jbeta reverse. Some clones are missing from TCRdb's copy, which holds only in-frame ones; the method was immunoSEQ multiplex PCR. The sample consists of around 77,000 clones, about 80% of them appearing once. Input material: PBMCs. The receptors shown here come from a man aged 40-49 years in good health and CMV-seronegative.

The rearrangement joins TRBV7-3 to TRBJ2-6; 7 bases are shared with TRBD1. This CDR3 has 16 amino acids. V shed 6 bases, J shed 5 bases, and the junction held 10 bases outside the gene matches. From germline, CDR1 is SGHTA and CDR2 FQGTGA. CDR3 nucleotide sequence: TGTGCCAGCAGTGTAGACAGGGATTCTAGGGCCAACGTCCTGACTTTC. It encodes CASSVDRDSRANVLTF.

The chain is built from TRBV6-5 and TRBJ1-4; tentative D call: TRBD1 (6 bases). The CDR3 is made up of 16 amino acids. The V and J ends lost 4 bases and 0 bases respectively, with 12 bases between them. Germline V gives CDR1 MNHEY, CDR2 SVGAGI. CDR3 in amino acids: CASSSMGAATNEKLFF. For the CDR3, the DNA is TGTGCCAGCAGTTCCATGGGGGCCGCAACTAATGAAAAACTGTTTTTT.

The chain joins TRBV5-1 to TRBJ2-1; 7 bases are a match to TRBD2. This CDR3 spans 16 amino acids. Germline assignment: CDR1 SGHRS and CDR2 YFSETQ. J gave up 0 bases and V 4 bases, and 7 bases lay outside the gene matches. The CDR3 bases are TGCGCCAGCAGCGTCCCCGCTAGCGGCTCCTACAATGAGCAGTTCTTC. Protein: CASSVPASGSYNEQFF. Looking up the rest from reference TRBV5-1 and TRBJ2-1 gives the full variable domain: KAGVTQTPRYLIKTRGQQVTLSCSPISGHRSVSWYQQTPGQGLQFLFEYFSETQRNKGNFPGRFSGRQFSNSRSEMNVSTLELGDSALYLCASSVPASGSYNEQFFGPGTRLTVL.

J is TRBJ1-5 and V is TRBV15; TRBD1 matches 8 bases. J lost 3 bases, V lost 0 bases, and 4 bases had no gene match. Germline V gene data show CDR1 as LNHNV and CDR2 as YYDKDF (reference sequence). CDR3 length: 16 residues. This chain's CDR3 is CATSRDRDRFNQPQHF. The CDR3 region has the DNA TGTGCCACCAGCAGAGATCGGGACAGGTTCAATCAGCCCCAGCATTTT.

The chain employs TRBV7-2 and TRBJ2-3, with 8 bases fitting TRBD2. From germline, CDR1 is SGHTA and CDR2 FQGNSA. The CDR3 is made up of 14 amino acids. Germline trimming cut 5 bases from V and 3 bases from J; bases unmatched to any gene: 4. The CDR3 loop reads CASSPGGGTDTQYF. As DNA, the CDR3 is TGTGCCAGCAGCCCGGGGGGGGGTACAGATACGCAGTATTTT.

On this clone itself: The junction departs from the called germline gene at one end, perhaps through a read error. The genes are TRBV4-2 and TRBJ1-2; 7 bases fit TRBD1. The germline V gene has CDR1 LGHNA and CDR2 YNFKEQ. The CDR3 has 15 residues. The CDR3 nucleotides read TGTGCCAGCAGCCACGGTGGAGTGGCAGGGGGTGGCTACCCCTTC. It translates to CASSHGGVAGGGYPF.

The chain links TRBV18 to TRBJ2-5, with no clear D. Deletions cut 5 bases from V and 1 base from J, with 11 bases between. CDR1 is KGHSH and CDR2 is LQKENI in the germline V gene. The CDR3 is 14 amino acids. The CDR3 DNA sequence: TGTGCCAGCTCAATATCCACAGCCCAAGAGACCCAGTACTTC. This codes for CASSISTAQETQYF.